This T cell receptor beta chain was recovered during a study of beta chain features in type 1 diabetes. As to this clone: Within the sample, other DNA sequences also encode this same CDR3.

What was sequenced were expressed TCRB transcripts, since all of the isolated RNA had been reverse transcribed. The repertoire was sequenced with immunoSEQ multiplex PCR; TCRdb's copy has only in-frame clones and lacks some. The sample has around 320,000 clones, approximately 14% seen once. Blood was collected once per donor into heparin, averaging roughly 0.12 L. Sort purity for all populations was recorded as exceeding 98%. V was cut by 0 bases and J by 5 bases, with 7 bases left in between. This CDR3 is 14 amino acids long. CDR1 and CDR2 (germline): LGHNA, YNFKEQ. The sample consisted of central memory CD4+ T cells from blood. The chain uses TRBV4-2 and TRBJ2-2, with D hard to call. The clonotype originates from a man aged 25-40 years in good health. DNA of the CDR3: TGTGCCAGCAGCCAAGATTTGGGGACCGGGGAGCTGTTTTTT. This gives the protein CASSQDLGTGELFF.